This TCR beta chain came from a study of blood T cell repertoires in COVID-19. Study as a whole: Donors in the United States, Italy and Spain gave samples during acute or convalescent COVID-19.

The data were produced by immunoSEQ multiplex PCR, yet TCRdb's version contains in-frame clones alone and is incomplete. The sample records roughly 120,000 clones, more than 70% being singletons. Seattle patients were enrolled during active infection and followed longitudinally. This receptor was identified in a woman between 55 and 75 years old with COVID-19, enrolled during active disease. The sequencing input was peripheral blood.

The CDR3 is CASSQGRVQAPLHF. CDR3 in DNA: TGCGCCAGCAGCCAAGGGAGGGTTCAGGCACCCCTCCACTTT. V usage is TRBV4-3 and J usage is TRBJ1-6; D is unclear. The length of the CDR3 is 14 residues. The V end was cut by 1 base, the J end by 11 bases, with 12 bases between. Germline V gene sequence: CDR1 LGHNA, CDR2 YSLEER.